What follows are 22 T cell receptor beta chains derived from one specimen sequenced in a study of T cell responses to AZD1222 COVID-19 vaccine. Libraries were prepared by immunoSEQ multiplex PCR; TCRdb keeps only in-frame clonotypes and omits some of them. The sample lists 140,000 to 150,000 clones, 75% to 90% occurring once. This sample comprised peripheral blood, obtained on day 0 of MenACWY control vaccination. The receptors were sampled from an adult in good health.

The chain uses TRBV7-2 and TRBJ1-4; D is unclear. Germline V gene lookup returns CDR1 SGHTA and CDR2 FQGNSA. V lost 0 bases and J 7 bases, leaving 12 bases between the germline ends. This CDR3 has 15 residues. The CDR3 nucleotides read TGTGCCAGCAGCTTAGCCTTCAGCGATAGTGAAAAACTGTTTTTT. It specifies CASSLAFSDSEKLFF.

This chain connects TRBV3-1 (or the pseudogene TRBV3-2) to TRBJ1-6; 9 positions match TRBD1. The CDR3 spans 14 residues. Germline lookup yields CDR1 LGHDT and CDR2 YNNKEL (reference sequence). J gave up 6 bases and V 4 bases, and 1 base lay outside the gene matches. CDR3 residues: CASSRDRVNSPLHF. The CDR3, as DNA: TGTGCCAGCAGCCGGGACAGGGTTAATTCACCCCTCCACTTT.

V usage is TRBV12-3 or TRBV12-4 and J usage is TRBJ1-2; TRBD1 matches 7 bases. The CDR3 is 13 amino acids. CDR3: CAIKLGGGYGYTF. The CDR3 DNA follows: TGTGCTATAAAACTAGGGGGCGGCTATGGCTACACCTTC.

CDR3 DNA sequence: TGTGCCAGCAGTTCACGGCGCGATCAGCCCCAGCATTTT. The encoded protein is CASSSRRDQPQHF. This rearrangement joins TRBV12-3 or TRBV12-4 to TRBJ1-5; D is unclear. This CDR3 spans 13 amino acids. V shed 4 bases and J shed 5 bases, with 9 bases lying between them.

This clone is a singleton in its sample. The chain couples TRBV10-2 to TRBJ2-7; 8 bases are shared with TRBD1. Trimming took 7 bases from V and 7 from J; bases not matched to a gene: 6. The CDR3 has 12 amino acids. Per the germline V gene, CDR1 is WSHSY and CDR2 is SAAADI. The CDR3 DNA reads as TGCGCCAGCAAGGACAGGGTTCGGGAGCAGTACTTC. This codes for CASKDRVREQYF.

The chain couples TRBV24-1 to TRBJ2-2; D is undetermined. Germline V gene lookup returns CDR1 KGHDR and CDR2 SFDVKD. V lost 4 bases, J lost 4 bases, and 9 bases lay in between. This CDR3 contains 14 residues. For the CDR3, the DNA is TGTGCCACCAGTGAACTAACACCCACCGGGGAGCTGTTTTTT. Encoded protein: CATSELTPTGELFF.

The chain uses TRBV28 and TRBJ2-5, with TRBD2 matching over 11 bases. Trimming took 2 bases from V and 8 from J; bases not matched to a gene: 4. CDR3 length: 14 amino acids. The germline V gene encodes CDR1 MDHEN and CDR2 SYDVKM. The chain's CDR3 is CASSLASGGSTQYF. As DNA, the CDR3 is TGTGCCAGCAGTTTAGCTAGCGGGGGGTCAACCCAGTACTTC. Together with reference TRBV28 and TRBJ2-5, the CDR3 gives the full variable domain: DVKVTQSSRYLVKRTGEKVFLECVQDMDHENMFWYRQDPGLGLRLIYFSYDVKMKEKGDIPEGYSVSREKKERFSLILESASTNQTSMYLCASSLASGGSTQYFGPGTRLLVL.

This chain links TRBV10-3 with TRBJ1-1; tentatively, D is TRBD1 (5 bases). Trimming took 3 bases from V and 0 from J, leaving 14 bases between them. This CDR3 region has 16 residues. Germline loops: CDR1 ENHRY, CDR2 SYGVKD. This chain's CDR3 is CAISDPASRVNTEAFF. The CDR3 DNA sequence: TGTGCCATCAGTGACCCCGCAAGCAGGGTGAACACTGAAGCTTTCTTT.

CDR3 sequence (DNA): TGTGCCAGCAGCTGGGACATCAATCAGCCCCAGCATTTT. Its translation: CASSWDINQPQHF. The chain is built from TRBV5-4 and TRBJ1-5; TRBD1 might be the D (6 bases). The V gene lost 3 bases and the J gene lost 3 bases, with 7 bases spanning the gap. Germline V lookup: CDR1 SGHNT, CDR2 YYREEE (reference sequence). The CDR3 is made up of 13 amino acids.

This clone was found many times. V gene TRBV19 combines with J gene TRBJ2-7; D uncertain. The V gene lost 7 bases and the J gene lost 5 bases, with 18 bases spanning the gap. Germline V lookup: CDR1 LNHDA, CDR2 SQIVND (reference sequence). The CDR3 length is 14 residues. CDR3 protein: CASNPGGASHEQYF. CDR3 in DNA: TGTGCCAGTAACCCGGGCGGAGCCAGCCACGAGCAGTACTTC.

The gene calls are TRBV28 and TRBJ1-6; a possible D gene is TRBD1 (6 bases). CDR3 length: 17 amino acids. Trimming removed 6 bases at V and 5 bases at J, with 20 bases between. CDR1 MDHEN and CDR2 SYDVKM come from the germline V gene. The CDR3 bases are TGTGCCAGCAGCATAAGGGGGGTGAACCCAGATAATTCACCCCTCCACTTT. It translates to CASSIRGVNPDNSPLHF.

CDR3 sequence: CASTRWGEGSVEQFF. In nucleotides, the CDR3 is TGTGCCAGTACGAGGTGGGGGGAGGGTTCGGTTGAGCAGTTCTTC. The chain has TRBV19 and TRBJ2-1, with 7 bases fitting TRBD2. The CDR3 contains 15 residues. Germline V lookup: CDR1 LNHDA, CDR2 SQIVND (reference sequence). The V gene end was trimmed by 7 bases and the J gene end by 9 bases; junction bases not matched to a gene: 15.

V and J are TRBV3-1 (or the pseudogene TRBV3-2) and TRBJ1-2; D unresolved. This CDR3 comprises 15 residues. Trimming cost V 4 bases and J 0 bases, with 12 bases left between them. The germline V gene has CDR1 LGHDT and CDR2 YNNKEL (reference sequence). CDR3 amino acids: CASSPQSRSNYGYTF. The CDR3, as DNA: TGTGCCAGCAGCCCACAAAGCAGGTCTAACTATGGCTACACCTTC.

The chain recombines TRBV12-3 or TRBV12-4 with TRBJ1-5; D remains ambiguous. The CDR3 length is 13 residues. Trimming cost V 3 bases and J 4 bases, with 7 bases left between them. The CDR3 is CASSFSENQPQHF. DNA of the CDR3: TGTGCCAGCAGTTTCTCCGAGAATCAGCCCCAGCATTTT.

V usage is TRBV10-2 and J usage is TRBJ1-4; D is unclear. V was trimmed by 5 bases and J by 4 bases, leaving 11 bases between them. The germline V gene has CDR1 WSHSY and CDR2 SAAADI. The CDR3 has 14 residues. The CDR3, as DNA: TGCGCCAGCAGTTCCCCTCCTAATAATGAAAAACTGTTTTTT. Protein sequence: CASSSPPNNEKLFF.

The V call is TRBV7-9, the J call TRBJ2-3; TRBD2 matches 14 bases. The CDR3 totals 14 residues. The V and J ends lost 8 bases and 4 bases, in that order; junction bases with no gene match: 2. Per the germline V gene, CDR1 is SEHNR and CDR2 is FQNEAQ (reference sequence). In nucleotides, the CDR3 is TGTGCCAGCCAGGGACTAGCGGGGGCAGATACGCAGTATTTT. Translation: CASQGLAGADTQYF.

The CDR3 DNA reads TGTGCCAGCAGCTTAGGCAATAGGGTCAGCGAGTACGAGCAGTACTTC. Translated, it gives CASSLGNRVSEYEQYF. The V and J genes are TRBV5-8 and TRBJ2-7; no definite D call. CDR1 and CDR2 (germline): SGHTS, YDEGEE. This CDR3 comprises 16 residues. With 2 bases removed from V and 4 bases from J, the gap between germline ends came to 19 bases.

The rearrangement links TRBV5-1 to TRBJ2-2; D might be TRBD1 (5 bases). CDR1 and CDR2 from the germline V gene are SGHRS and YFSETQ. The germline V and J ends were trimmed by 3 bases and 4 bases, with 13 bases remaining between them. This CDR3 comprises 15 residues. CDR3 region: CASSWTDSATGELFF. The DNA of the CDR3 is TGCGCCAGCAGCTGGACCGACAGTGCCACCGGGGAGCTGTTTTTT.

CDR3 region: CASSLSWSSGGAYEQYF. DNA for the CDR3: TGTGCCAGCAGCTTGAGTTGGTCTAGCGGGGGAGCCTACGAGCAGTACTTC. The genes are TRBV7-9 and TRBJ2-7, with TRBD2 matching over 10 bases. The germline V gene has CDR1 SEHNR and CDR2 FQNEAQ (reference sequence). CDR3 size: 17 residues. The ends lost 3 bases at V and 2 bases at J; junction bases unmatched: 10.

This CDR3 is CAISGDRGNTEAFF. For the CDR3, the DNA is TGTGCCATCAGTGGGGACAGGGGAAACACTGAAGCTTTCTTT. The J gene is TRBJ1-1, the V gene TRBV10-3, with TRBD1 matching 10 bases. The junction had 1 base not matched to a gene; V was cut back by 4 bases and J by 2 bases. Germline V lookup: CDR1 ENHRY, CDR2 SYGVKD. This CDR3 contains 14 residues.

The sample holds one count of this clone. The chain's CDR3 is CASSLTGEGDYGYTF. The CDR3 DNA reads TGTGCCAGCAGCTTAACCGGCGAAGGGGACTATGGCTACACCTTC. V is TRBV7-9 and J is TRBJ1-2; the D gene is possibly TRBD1 (5 bases). Germline V gene lookup returns CDR1 SEHNR and CDR2 FQNEAQ (reference sequence). Between the trimmed V and J ends, which lost 2 bases and 3 bases, there was a span of 13 bases. The CDR3 totals 15 residues.

This clone was detected once. Relative to the germline gene, one junction end is altered; a read error may explain this. The chain joins TRBV19 to TRBJ1-5; a weak D match, TRBD1 (5 bases). The CDR3 consists of 14 residues. Germline CDR1 reads LNHDA; CDR2 reads SQIVND (reference sequence). In nucleotides, the CDR3 is TGTGCCAGTAGCACAGGTTATAGCCATCAGCCCCAGCATTTT. The encoded protein is CASSTGYSHQPQHF.